These 14 T cell receptor beta chains originate from one sample sequenced in a study of human T cells and chemical hapten exposure. Time point given: pre-sensitization, week 0. Indicated treatment: therapeutic diphenylcyclopropenone sensitization with weekly scalp DPC. A single record per CDR3 protein comes from TCRdb applying MiXCR to the RACE reads. The sample has about 85,000 distinct CDR3 sequences, 7.5% to 9.5% seen once. This sample comprised whole blood, obtained in connection with sensitization to the hapten diphenylcyclopropenone (DPC). These receptors were taken from a man aged 40-55 years with alopecia areata. Some clones in this sample may be carry-over from other donors' samples.

This clonotype appeared a few times. The chain couples TRBV29-1 to TRBJ1-3; D is undetermined. Germline loops: CDR1 SQVTM, CDR2 ANQGSEA. The CDR3 is made up of 11 amino acids. V shed 5 bases and J shed 0 bases, with 2 bases lying between them. The CDR3 coding sequence is TGCAGCGTTAGCTCTGGAAACACCATATATTTT. Residues: CSVSSGNTIYF. Together with reference TRBV29-1 and TRBJ1-3, the CDR3 gives the full variable domain: SAVISQKPSRDICQRGTSLTIQCQVDSQVTMMFWYRQQPGQSLTLIATANQGSEATYESGFVIDKFPISRPNLTFSTLTVSNMSPEDSSIYLCSVSSGNTIYFGEGSWLTVV.

This clonotype has just a few counts. The V and J genes are TRBV12-3 or TRBV12-4 and TRBJ2-3; no firm D call. V lost 8 bases and J lost 6, with 3 bases in between. The CDR3 spans 9 residues. CDR3 protein: CASGDTQYF. The CDR3 coding sequence is TGTGCCAGCGGGGATACGCAGTATTTT.

In the case of this clonotype: A much larger clone sits a single nucleotide away, making a read error possible. The chain has TRBV7-9 and TRBJ2-7; TRBD1 or TRBD2 may be the D gene (7 bases each). CDR1 SEHNR and CDR2 FQNEAQ come from the germline V gene (reference sequence). This CDR3 has 17 residues. The V end lost 5 bases, the J end lost 2 bases, and 22 bases lay between the germline ends. CDR3 bases: TGTGCCAGCAGCCCCCGCTCCAGGGGGGGACCGACCTACGAGCAGTACTTC. Its protein is CASSPRSRGGPTYEQYF.

The chain employs TRBV6-2 or TRBV6-3 and TRBJ2-7, with TRBD1 matching 7 bases. The CDR3 length is 14 residues. Germline CDR1 is MNHEY and CDR2 is SVGEGT. After removal of 6 bases from V and 0 bases from J, the junction contained 5 bases not matched to a gene. CDR3 nucleotide sequence: TGTGCCAGCAGCCGGGACAGAAGCTCCTACGAGCAGTACTTC. Amino acid sequence: CASSRDRSSYEQYF.

This clonotype was seen ten or more times. V gene TRBV29-1 combines with J gene TRBJ2-5; 8 nucleotides match TRBD2. The CDR3 loop spans 16 amino acids. Unmatched junction bases numbered 8, after V lost 1 base and J lost 1 base. Germline loops: CDR1 SQVTM, CDR2 ANQGSEA. CDR3 in DNA: TGCAGCGTTGAAGCCCCGGGAGGGGGTCCCCAAGAGACCCAGTACTTC. Its protein is CSVEAPGGGPQETQYF.

V gene TRBV5-6 combines with J gene TRBJ1-5; TRBD1 might be the D (5 bases). This CDR3 contains 14 residues. Deletions cut 2 bases from V and 4 bases from J, with 10 bases between. From germline, CDR1 is SGHDT and CDR2 YYEEEE. The CDR3 spells CASSFPGTNQPQHF. The CDR3 bases are TGTGCCAGCAGCTTTCCGGGGACTAATCAGCCCCAGCATTTT.

The chain recombines TRBV12-3 or TRBV12-4 with TRBJ1-1, with 7 positions matching TRBD1. CDR3 length equals 15 residues. The junction had 15 bases not matched to a gene; V was cut back by 5 bases and J by 9 bases. The CDR3 DNA reads as TGTGCCAGCAGTCAGGACAGGACCATCTCATTCAAAGCTTTCTTT. Amino acid sequence: CASSQDRTISFKAFF.

Many counts were recorded for this clonotype. The rearrangement joins TRBV7-2 to TRBJ2-1; D unresolved. V was cut by 1 base and J by 0 bases, with 10 bases left in between. The CDR3 extends over 16 amino acids. The germline CDR1 and CDR2 sequences are SGHTA and FQGNSA. CDR3 sequence reads: CASSLGTFPSYNEQFF. CDR3 nucleotide sequence: TGTGCCAGCAGCTTAGGAACATTCCCCTCCTACAATGAGCAGTTCTTC. The full variable domain, its missing parts supplied by reference TRBV7-2 and TRBJ2-1, is GAGVSQSPSNKVTEKGKDVELRCDPISGHTALYWYRQSLGQGLEFLIYFQGNSAPDKSGLPSDRFSAERTGGSVSTLTIQRTQQEDSAVYLCASSLGTFPSYNEQFFGPGTRLTVL.

This clonotype was observed at least ten times. The genes are TRBV6-2 or TRBV6-3 and TRBJ2-7; D is possibly TRBD1 (6 bases). This CDR3 comprises 15 residues. CDR1 and CDR2 from the germline V gene are MNHEY and SVGEGT. V lost 6 bases and J 1 base, leaving 16 bases between the germline ends. The DNA of the CDR3 is TGTGCCAGCAGCCTACTAAACAGGGTATCCTACGAGCAGTACTTC. Translated: CASSLLNRVSYEQYF.

In this sample, this clonotype turned up many times. V is TRBV7-2 and J is TRBJ1-5, with 8 bases that match TRBD1. The germline gives CDR1 SGHTA, CDR2 FQGNSA. The junction had 5 bases not matched to a gene; V was cut back by 1 base and J by 0 bases. CDR3 length: 17 residues. For the CDR3, the DNA is TGTGCCAGCAGCTTAGAAGCAGGGGGCCTTAGCAATCAGCCCCAGCATTTT. It is translated as CASSLEAGGLSNQPQHF.

This clonotype was found a few times. This chain joins TRBV5-4 and TRBJ1-1; D is unresolved. The CDR3 spans 14 residues. Trimming took 0 bases from V and 5 from J, leaving 11 bases between them. The germline CDR1 and CDR2 sequences are SGHNT and YYREEE (reference sequence). In DNA form, the CDR3 reads TGTGCCAGCAGCTTGGATCGGAGATGGACTGAAGCTTTCTTT. Translating it yields CASSLDRRWTEAFF.

The rearrangement uses TRBV4-3 and TRBJ2-3; TRBD2 aligns across 11 bases. CDR3 length: 18 amino acids. Germline V lookup: CDR1 LGHNA, CDR2 YSLEER. The junction had 6 bases not matched to a gene; V was cut back by 1 base and J by 0 bases. CDR3 amino acids: CASSQGHGLAGSTDTQYF. The CDR3 coding sequence is TGCGCCAGCAGCCAAGGGCACGGACTAGCGGGTAGCACAGATACGCAGTATTTT.

This sequence joins TRBV20-1 and TRBJ2-3; the D call may be TRBD1 or TRBD2 (5 bases each). The CDR3 is 15 residues long. The ends were cut back, 0 bases at V and 4 bases at J, with 14 bases in the middle. CDR1 is DFQATT and CDR2 is SNEGSKA in the germline V gene (reference sequence). CDR3 sequence: CSARDHGGVSDTQYF. CDR3 in DNA: TGCAGTGCTAGAGATCATGGGGGAGTCTCAGATACGCAGTATTTT.

The chain uses TRBV10-3 and TRBJ1-1, with 7 positions matching TRBD1. The CDR3 length is 16 residues. V lost 0 bases and J lost 1; bases outside the gene matches: 5. Germline assignment: CDR1 ENHRY and CDR2 SYGVKD. In DNA, the CDR3 is TGTGCCATCAGTGAGTCGAATTGGGACAGGAACACTGAAGCTTTCTTT. As protein: CAISESNWDRNTEAFF.